This T cell receptor (beta chain) was identified during a study of blood T cell repertoires in COVID-19. Overall study context: The cDNA or gDNA used as material had been derived from T cells, B-cell-depleted T cells, or PBMCs.

Original analysis: Estimation of nucleated cell counts was performed using reference gene primer amplification. Only in-frame clones appear in the TCRdb table, and some are missing; sequencing was by immunoSEQ multiplex PCR. V and J calls and clone size are copied from that table; D and trimming were computed from the DNA. The sample contains approximately 230,000 clones, around nine tenths of which appear only once. Germline V CDR1 and CDR2: LGHNA, YSLEER. V shed 1 base and J 5 bases; nucleotides not matched to a gene: 10. This CDR3 is 18 amino acids long. Sequencing was performed on peripheral blood. The J gene is TRBJ2-2, the V gene TRBV4-3, with 10 bases fitting TRBD2. This clonotype originated in a woman between 35 and 50 years old who had recovered from COVID-19. CDR3 sequence reads: CASSQAHLAGVGTGELFF. The CDR3 DNA reads as TGCGCCAGCAGCCAAGCTCACCTAGCGGGAGTAGGGACCGGGGAGCTGTTTTTT.